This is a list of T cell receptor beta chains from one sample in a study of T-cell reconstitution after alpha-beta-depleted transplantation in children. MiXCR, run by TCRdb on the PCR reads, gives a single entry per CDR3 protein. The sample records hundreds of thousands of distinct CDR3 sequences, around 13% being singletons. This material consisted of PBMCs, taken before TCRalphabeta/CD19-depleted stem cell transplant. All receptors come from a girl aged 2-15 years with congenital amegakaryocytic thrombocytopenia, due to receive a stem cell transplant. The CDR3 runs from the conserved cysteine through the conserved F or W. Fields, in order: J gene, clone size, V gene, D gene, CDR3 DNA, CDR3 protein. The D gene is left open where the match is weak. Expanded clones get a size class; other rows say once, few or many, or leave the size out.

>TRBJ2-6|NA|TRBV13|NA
TGTGCCAGCAGCTTAGGCTCCTGGAGCTCTGGGGCCAACGTCCTGACTTTC
CASSLGSWSSGANVLTF
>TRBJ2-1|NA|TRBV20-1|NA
TGCTGTGCTAGAGTGGGAGGACGTAGCTCCTACAATGAGCAGTTCTTC
CCARVGGRSSYNEQFF
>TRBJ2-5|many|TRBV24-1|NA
TGTGCCACCAGTGGATCGGGGCTAGCGCAAGAGACCCAGTACTTC
CATSGSGLAQETQYF
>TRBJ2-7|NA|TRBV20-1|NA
TGCAGTGCTACAACAGCGACCTACGAGCAGTACTTC
CSATTATYEQYF
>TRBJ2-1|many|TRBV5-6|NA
TGTGCCAGCAGCTTGGAAGGGACTCTCTCCTACAATGAGCAGTTCTTC
CASSLEGTLSYNEQFF
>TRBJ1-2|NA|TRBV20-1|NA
TGCAGTGCTTCTAAACCAGGTCACTATGGCTACACCTTC
CSASKPGHYGYTF
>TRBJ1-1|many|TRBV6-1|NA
TGTGCCAGCAGCCCCCCTACACTATCCGGTGAAGCTTTCTTT
CASSPPTLSGEAFF
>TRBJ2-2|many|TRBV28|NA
TGTGCCAGCAGGCGCGCCGTTGCGAACACCGGGGAGCTGTTTTTT
CASRRAVANTGELFF
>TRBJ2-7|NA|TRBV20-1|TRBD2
TGCAGTGCTAGAGACGCTAGCGGGCCCTACGAGCAGTACTTC
CSARDASGPYEQYF
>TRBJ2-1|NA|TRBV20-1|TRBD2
TGCAGTGCCATAATAGCGGGAGGGCCTAATCGGAATGAGCAGTTCTTC
CSAIIAGGPNRNEQFF
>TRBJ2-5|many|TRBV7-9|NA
TGTGCCAGCAGCTTAGATGGAGGAGAGACCCAGTACTTC
CASSLDGGETQYF
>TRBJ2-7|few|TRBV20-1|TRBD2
TGCAGTGCTAGACCACCTAGCGGGAGGGTCTACGAGCAGTACTTC
CSARPPSGRVYEQYF
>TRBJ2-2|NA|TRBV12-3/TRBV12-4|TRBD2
TGTGCCAGCAGTTTAGGTAGCGGGAGCCTGGGCGGGGAGCTGTTTTTT
CASSLGSGSLGGELFF
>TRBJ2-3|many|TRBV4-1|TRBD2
TGCGCCAGCAGCCCACTAGCGGGAGTGGCAGATACGCAGTATTTT
CASSPLAGVADTQYF
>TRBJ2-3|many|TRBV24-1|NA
TGTGCCACCAGTGCCTTGGCTACTATTAATACGCAGTATTTT
CATSALATINTQYF
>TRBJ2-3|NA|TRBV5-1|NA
TGCGCCAGCAGCTTGGCAGGCCCTCCCTCAGATATGCAGTATTTT
CASSLAGPPSDMQYF
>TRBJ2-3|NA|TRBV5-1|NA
TGCGCCAGCAGCTTAACTTTGGATACGCAGTATTTT
CASSLTLDTQYF
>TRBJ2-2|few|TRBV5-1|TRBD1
TGCGCCAGCAGCAGAACCGGGACAGGGGACACCGGGGAGCTGTTTTTT
CASSRTGTGDTGELFF
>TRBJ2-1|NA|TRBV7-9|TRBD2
TGTGCCAGCAGCAAACCGGGACTAGTTTTCGATGAGCAGTTCTTC
CASSKPGLVFDEQFF
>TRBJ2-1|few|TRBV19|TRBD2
TGTGCCAGTAGTATAACTAGCGGGGCCTACAATGAGCAGTTCTTC
CASSITSGAYNEQFF
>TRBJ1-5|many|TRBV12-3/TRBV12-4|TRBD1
TGTGCCAGCAGACAGGGGGTTCAGCCCCAGCATTTT
CASRQGVQPQHF
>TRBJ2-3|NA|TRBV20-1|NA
TGCAGTGCTCCCCGCGGGACCCAAATTAGCACAGATACGCAGTATTTT
CSAPRGTQISTDTQYF
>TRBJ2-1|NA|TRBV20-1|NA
TGCAGTGCTAGGCCGGGGAGCGGCAGAAGCTCCTACAATGAGCAGTTCTTC
CSARPGSGRSSYNEQFF
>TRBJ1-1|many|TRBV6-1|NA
TGTGCCAGCCTTCCAACAGGGTACACTGAAGCTTTCTTT
CASLPTGYTEAFF
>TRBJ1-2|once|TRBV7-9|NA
TGTGCCAGCGGCTTAGAGGGCCCTATCTGGTTTGGCTACACCTTC
CASGLEGPIWFGYTF
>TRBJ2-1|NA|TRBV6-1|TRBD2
TGTGCCAGCAGTGAGCCGGGACTAGATTCAAAGTTCTTC
CASSEPGLDSKFF
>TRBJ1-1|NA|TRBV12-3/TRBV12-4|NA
TGTGCCAGCTCACTTTCCTGCGGAGCCACTGAAGCTTTCTTT
CASSLSCGATEAFF
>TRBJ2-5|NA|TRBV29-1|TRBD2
TGCAGCGTTGAAGATCGGGGGGGAGAGACCCAGTACTTC
CSVEDRGGETQYF
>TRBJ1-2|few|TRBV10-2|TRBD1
TGCGCCAGCTTCCGGGACAGCCATGGCTACACCTTC
CASFRDSHGYTF
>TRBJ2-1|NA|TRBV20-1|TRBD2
TGCAGTGCTAGAGACTGGACTAGCGGGGAATACAATGAGCAGTTCTTC
CSARDWTSGEYNEQFF
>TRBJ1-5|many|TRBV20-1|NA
TGCAGTGCTAGGAAGGGAGGGAATCAGCCCCAGCATTTT
CSARKGGNQPQHF
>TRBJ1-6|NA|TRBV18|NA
TGTGCCAGCTCACCACAGGGATCGCGCGGTTCACCCCTCCACTTT
CASSPQGSRGSPLHF
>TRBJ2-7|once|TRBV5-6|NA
TGTGCCAGCAGCTTGGACCCAACCAACACCAAATACGAGCAGTACTTC
CASSLDPTNTKYEQYF
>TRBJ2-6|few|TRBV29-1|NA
TGCAGCGTTCAGATAGCAACTGGGGCCAACGTCCTGACTTTC
CSVQIATGANVLTF